This T cell receptor beta chain emerged from a study of neurological immune-mediated disorders. Looked up from germline, CDR1 is LGHDT and CDR2 is YNNKEL (reference sequence). This CDR3 contains 12 residues. The germline V and J ends were trimmed by 5 bases and 0 bases, with 5 bases remaining between them. Notes on this clonotype: Its cognate antigen is unknown.

Overall study results and limits: HTLV-1-associated myelopathy had the most TCR clonal expansion, and multiple sclerosis had the least, less than healthy controls. Private repertoires in all groups were suggested, as expanded clones shared no CDR3 amino acid sequences across subjects.

The method for making cDNA was 5'RACE, and it used 10-nucleotide random UMIs. From the 5' RACE reads, TCRdb called clonotypes with MiXCR, one entry per CDR3 protein. This sample has about 79,000 distinct CDR3 sequences; around an eighth occur once, and the top ten carry roughly 6.8%. Individuals who volunteered at a blood bank located in Maryland, USA, made up the group of healthy controls. The receptor's source is a woman in her forties or fifties in good health. V and J are TRBV3-1 and TRBJ2-7; unclear D gene. The sequenced sample was PBMCs. The DNA for the CDR3 is TGTGCCAGCAGCTACAGCTCCTACGAGCAGTACTTC. This translates into CASSYSSYEQYF.